This is a list of T cell receptor beta chains from one sample in a study of blood T cell repertoires in COVID-19. The method was immunoSEQ multiplex PCR; TCRdb's version includes in-frame clones alone and lacks a portion of them. Of 130,000 or so clones listed, roughly 86% were seen once; the top ten hold roughly 8%. The specimen was peripheral blood. These receptors were collected from a woman aged 60 to 75 with acute or convalescent COVID-19. CDR3s include the opening cysteine and the closing phenylalanine or tryptophan. The D gene is left open where the match is weak. The size field is filled for only some rows; it gives once, few, many or a size class.

TRBJ2-5,TRBV11-3,TRBD2,once,TGTGCCAGCAGCTTGGGGGGGGTCTCTAAAGAGACCCAGTACTTC,CASSLGGVSKETQYF
TRBJ1-5,TRBV11-2,TRBD1,-,TGTGCCAGCAGCTTAGATCGCCTAGGGGGCGAAAGCAATCAGCCCCAGCATTTT,CASSLDRLGGESNQPQHF
TRBJ1-5,TRBV7-9,TRBD1,-,TGTGCCAGCAGCTACCGGGACAGGGCCAATCAGCCCCAGCATTTT,CASSYRDRANQPQHF
TRBJ1-5,TRBV27,TRBD1,-,TGTGCCAGCAGTCCACAGGACAGGGGGCACCAGCCCCAGCATTTT,CASSPQDRGHQPQHF
TRBJ1-6,TRBV7-2,-,-,TGTGCCAGCAGCCGCGCCGGGGGTTATTCACCCCTCCACTTT,CASSRAGGYSPLHF
TRBJ2-5,TRBV13,TRBD2,-,TGTGCCAGCAGCTGGGGGAGCGGGGAAGAGACCCAGTACTTC,CASSWGSGEETQYF
TRBJ2-5,TRBV2,-,-,TGTGCCAGCAGGGAGAATCGGGGGAGAGGGGAGACCCAGTACTTC,CASRENRGRGETQYF
TRBJ2-3,TRBV11-2,-,few,TGTGCCAGCAGCTTAGCAGGAGGGGGGACAGTCACAGATACGCAGTATTTT,CASSLAGGGTVTDTQYF
TRBJ2-5,TRBV29-1,-,once,TGCAGCGTTGGACAGTACCAAGAGACCCAGTACTTC,CSVGQYQETQYF
TRBJ2-2,TRBV9,TRBD2,-,TGTGCCAGCAGCGTAGGGGCTAGCGGGGGGCGACACACCGGGGAGCTGTTTTTT,CASSVGASGGRHTGELFF
TRBJ2-1,TRBV30,TRBD2,-,TGTGCCTGGAGTTTCGCTAGCGGGCCATTGGGCTACAATGAGCAGTTCTTC,CAWSFASGPLGYNEQFF
TRBJ2-3,TRBV29-1,TRBD1,-,TGCAGCGTACGGACAGGGGGGGATACGCAGTATTTT,CSVRTGGDTQYF
TRBJ1-5,TRBV4-1,TRBD1,once,TGCGCCAGCAGTACCGACAGGGGGCAGGGTCAGCCCCAGCATTTT,CASSTDRGQGQPQHF
TRBJ2-3,TRBV6-5,-,-,TGTGCCAGCAGTTACTCGTTAACTAGGGCGGTGGATACGCAGTATTTT,CASSYSLTRAVDTQYF
TRBJ1-1,TRBV7-2,-,-,TGTGCCAGCAGCTTAGAACAGGACCCCCAGGAAGCTTTCTTT,CASSLEQDPQEAFF
TRBJ1-5,TRBV7-3,TRBD1,few,TGTGCCAGCTTGATTGGGGGGACAGGGGATCAGCCCCAGCATTTT,CASLIGGTGDQPQHF
TRBJ2-4,TRBV21-1,-,few,TGTGCCAGCAGCAAAGGCGAGGGACTAGCGAGGGCCAAAAACATTCAGTACTTC,CASSKGEGLARAKNIQYF
TRBJ1-2,TRBV30,-,-,TGTGCCTGGAGTCCGGGGAACTATGGCTACACCTTC,CAWSPGNYGYTF
TRBJ1-2,TRBV4-3,-,-,TGCGCCAGCAGCCAAGATCGACTTTCGGGGTATGGCTACACCTTC,CASSQDRLSGYGYTF
TRBJ2-6,TRBV29-1,-,-,TGCAGCGTTGTTTCACCTAGCTCTGGGGCCAACGTCCTGACTTTC,CSVVSPSSGANVLTF
TRBJ1-4,TRBV5-1,-,once,TGCGCCAGCAGTGTGACACCAACTAATGAAAAACTGTTTTTT,CASSVTPTNEKLFF
TRBJ2-3,TRBV5-6,TRBD1,-,TGTGCCAGCAGCTTACGGCTGGACCGGGACAGGGGCACAGATACGCAGTATTTT,CASSLRLDRDRGTDTQYF
TRBJ1-4,TRBV5-1,TRBD1,-,TGCGCCAGCAGCGCCTCCGGGACAGGGGGGCGGGGTAATGAAAAACTGTTTTTT,CASSASGTGGRGNEKLFF
TRBJ1-4,TRBV27,TRBD1,-,TGTGCCAGCAGTTTAGGGACAGGGGATCCTAATGAAAAACTGTTTTTT,CASSLGTGDPNEKLFF
TRBJ2-3,TRBV3-1/TRBV3-2,-,-,TGTGCCAGCAGCCAGCAGGGCGTCACAGATACGCAGTATTTT,CASSQQGVTDTQYF
TRBJ1-1,TRBV6-5,TRBD1,many,TGTGCCAGCACCCGAGCTTACAGGGGGAACACTGAAGCTTTCTTT,CASTRAYRGNTEAFF
TRBJ2-1,TRBV7-9,TRBD2,-,TGTGCCAGCAGCCCTGGCGGGGGAGTAGGGTACAATGAGCAGTTCTTC,CASSPGGGVGYNEQFF
TRBJ2-1,TRBV4-1,TRBD2,-,TGCGCCAGCAGCCCCGGGGGGGACTCCTACAATGAGCAGTTCTTC,CASSPGGDSYNEQFF
TRBJ2-3,TRBV3-1/TRBV3-2,-,-,TGTGCCAGCAGCCAAGGGGGCGCGAGGACAGATACGCAGTATTTT,CASSQGGARTDTQYF
TRBJ2-1,TRBV12-5,TRBD2,-,TGTGCTAGTGGTCCCCCCCGACTAGCAGCCGTTGTGGATGAGCAGTTCTTC,CASGPPRLAAVVDEQFF
TRBJ2-5,TRBV27,-,-,TGTGCCAGCAGTTTGACTAGGGGAGAGACCCAGTACTTC,CASSLTRGETQYF